Listed below are T cell receptor beta chains from one sample, sequenced in a study of cytomegalovirus exposure and HLA in healthy donors. Assay used: immunoSEQ multiplex PCR; TCRdb lists only in-frame clones, some missing. This sample yields approximately 160,000 clones, of which around 80% are seen a single time; just over 4.5% belongs to the top ten. Sample: PBMCs. The source is a woman aged 45-65 years in good health and CMV-seropositive. CDR3s include the opening cysteine and the closing phenylalanine or tryptophan. D genes are given only for firm matches. Rows may omit the clone size; those that give it use once, few, many or a size class.

d_call: .
j_call: TRBJ1-2
v_call: TRBV9
clone_size: few
cdr3_aa: CASSVEGLHGYTF
cdr3_nt: TGTGCCAGCAGCGTGGAGGGGTTACACGGCTACACCTTC

d_call: .
j_call: TRBJ2-7
v_call: TRBV28
clone_size: .
cdr3_aa: CASVSGYEQYF
cdr3_nt: TGTGCCAGCGTTAGTGGCTACGAGCAGTACTTC

d_call: TRBD2
j_call: TRBJ2-5
v_call: TRBV9
clone_size: .
cdr3_aa: CASSTAGGGTQYF
cdr3_nt: TGTGCCAGCAGCACCGCCGGGGGGGGGACCCAGTACTTC

d_call: TRBD1
j_call: TRBJ2-7
v_call: TRBV2
clone_size: .
cdr3_aa: CASSRDRTYEQYF
cdr3_nt: TGTGCCAGCAGCCGGGACAGGACGTACGAGCAGTACTTC

d_call: TRBD1
j_call: TRBJ1-1
v_call: TRBV6-5
clone_size: .
cdr3_aa: CASRTGGQSTEAFF
cdr3_nt: TGTGCCAGTCGGACAGGGGGCCAAAGCACTGAAGCTTTCTTT

d_call: .
j_call: TRBJ2-3
v_call: TRBV19
clone_size: few
cdr3_aa: CASRFGLGRQDTQYF
cdr3_nt: TGTGCCAGTAGATTCGGCTTGGGGCGTCAAGATACGCAGTATTTT

d_call: .
j_call: TRBJ2-5
v_call: TRBV19
clone_size: few
cdr3_aa: CASSIYQGMETQYF
cdr3_nt: TGTGCCAGTAGTATTTATCAGGGAATGGAGACCCAGTACTTC

d_call: .
j_call: TRBJ1-5
v_call: TRBV27
clone_size: .
cdr3_aa: CASSLERGGRAIF
cdr3_nt: TGTGCCAGCAGTTTAGAACGTGGTGGGCGGGCGATTTTT

d_call: TRBD1
j_call: TRBJ2-7
v_call: TRBV19
clone_size: .
cdr3_aa: CASSIVPGGNEQYF
cdr3_nt: TGTGCCAGTAGTATCGTACCAGGGGGAAACGAGCAGTACTTC

d_call: TRBD1
j_call: TRBJ2-7
v_call: TRBV19
clone_size: .
cdr3_aa: CASSMQGALEQYF
cdr3_nt: TGTGCCAGTAGTATGCAGGGGGCACTCGAGCAGTACTTC

d_call: TRBD2
j_call: TRBJ2-7
v_call: TRBV6-5
clone_size: .
cdr3_aa: CASSYSSGLASEQYF
cdr3_nt: TGTGCCAGCAGTTACTCGTCAGGACTAGCGTCCGAGCAGTACTTC

d_call: .
j_call: TRBJ2-5
v_call: TRBV27
clone_size: few
cdr3_aa: CASSLIGAGIQETQYF
cdr3_nt: TGTGCCAGCAGTTTAATCGGCGCGGGGATTCAAGAGACCCAGTACTTC

d_call: .
j_call: TRBJ2-3
v_call: TRBV7-6
clone_size: .
cdr3_aa: CASSLARRRVSTDTQYF
cdr3_nt: TGTGCCAGCAGCTTAGCGCGCCGGCGGGTAAGTACAGATACGCAGTATTTT

d_call: TRBD2
j_call: TRBJ2-7
v_call: TRBV7-9
clone_size: .
cdr3_aa: CASSPGPFGTSGAYEQYF
cdr3_nt: TGTGCCAGCAGCCCGGGGCCTTTTGGGACTAGCGGGGCCTACGAGCAGTACTTC

d_call: .
j_call: TRBJ1-1
v_call: TRBV27
clone_size: .
cdr3_aa: CASSPQSGGATEAFF
cdr3_nt: TGTGCCAGCAGTCCCCAATCCGGGGGGGCAACTGAAGCTTTCTTT

d_call: TRBD2
j_call: TRBJ2-5
v_call: TRBV5-1
clone_size: once
cdr3_aa: CASSWRPSGGQETQYF
cdr3_nt: TGCGCCAGCAGCTGGCGTCCTAGCGGGGGACAAGAGACCCAGTACTTC

d_call: .
j_call: TRBJ2-2
v_call: TRBV5-1
clone_size: .
cdr3_aa: CASSLDWLTGELFF
cdr3_nt: TGCGCCAGCAGCCTGGACTGGTTGACCGGGGAGCTGTTTTTT

d_call: TRBD2
j_call: TRBJ2-2
v_call: TRBV5-1
clone_size: .
cdr3_aa: CASSLSSGSLAGELFF
cdr3_nt: TGCGCCAGCAGCTTGAGTAGCGGGAGTCTAGCCGGGGAGCTGTTTTTT

d_call: .
j_call: TRBJ2-2
v_call: TRBV10-3
clone_size: once
cdr3_aa: CAAKSASPNTGELFF
cdr3_nt: TGTGCCGCGAAGTCCGCGAGTCCGAACACCGGGGAGCTGTTTTTT

d_call: TRBD2
j_call: TRBJ2-2
v_call: TRBV5-4
clone_size: .
cdr3_aa: CASSHPGLAGEAGELFF
cdr3_nt: TGTGCCAGCAGCCATCCGGGACTAGCGGGAGAAGCCGGGGAGCTGTTTTTT

d_call: TRBD1
j_call: TRBJ1-2
v_call: TRBV4-1
clone_size: .
cdr3_aa: CASSLETGALYGYTF
cdr3_nt: TGCGCCAGCAGCCTTGAGACAGGGGCCCTCTATGGCTACACCTTC

d_call: .
j_call: TRBJ2-1
v_call: TRBV28
clone_size: few
cdr3_aa: CASSPSLGSGGPEQFF
cdr3_nt: TGTGCCAGCAGTCCCTCACTCGGGAGTGGGGGTCCGGAGCAGTTCTTC

d_call: .
j_call: TRBJ2-1
v_call: TRBV4-2
clone_size: .
cdr3_aa: CASSQEEGTYNEQFF
cdr3_nt: TGTGCCAGCAGCCAAGAAGAGGGAACCTACAATGAGCAGTTCTTC

d_call: .
j_call: TRBJ1-2
v_call: TRBV6-5
clone_size: .
cdr3_aa: CASSYSRGDGYTF
cdr3_nt: TGTGCCAGCAGTTACTCTAGGGGTGATGGCTACACCTTC

d_call: TRBD2
j_call: TRBJ2-5
v_call: TRBV29-1
clone_size: .
cdr3_aa: CSVGGRGETQYF
cdr3_nt: TGCAGCGTGGGGGGGAGGGGAGAGACCCAGTACTTC

d_call: .
j_call: TRBJ2-1
v_call: TRBV5-1
clone_size: .
cdr3_aa: CASSLSEDEQFF
cdr3_nt: TGCGCCAGCAGCTTGTCGGAGGATGAGCAGTTCTTC

d_call: TRBD1
j_call: TRBJ1-2
v_call: TRBV28
clone_size: .
cdr3_aa: CASSLETATGGGGYTF
cdr3_nt: TGTGCCAGCAGTTTAGAAACGGCGACAGGGGGGGGTGGCTACACCTTC

d_call: .
j_call: TRBJ1-5
v_call: TRBV7-9
clone_size: .
cdr3_aa: CASSPGGSNQPQHF
cdr3_nt: TGTGCCAGCAGCCCCGGGGGGAGCAATCAGCCCCAGCATTTT

d_call: .
j_call: TRBJ2-1
v_call: TRBV5-1
clone_size: few
cdr3_aa: CASSSGWGEQFF
cdr3_nt: TGCGCCAGCAGCTCCGGATGGGGCGAGCAGTTCTTC

d_call: TRBD1
j_call: TRBJ1-1
v_call: TRBV4-2
clone_size: .
cdr3_aa: CASSRGQAMNTEAFF
cdr3_nt: TGTGCCAGCAGCCGAGGACAGGCCATGAACACTGAAGCTTTCTTT

d_call: TRBD2
j_call: TRBJ2-1
v_call: TRBV18
clone_size: .
cdr3_aa: CASSPPSGSYNEQFF
cdr3_nt: TGTGCCAGCTCACCACCTAGCGGGAGTTACAATGAGCAGTTCTTC

d_call: .
j_call: TRBJ2-2
v_call: TRBV28
clone_size: .
cdr3_aa: CASSLTVGELFF
cdr3_nt: TGTGCCAGCAGTCTAACGGTCGGGGAGCTGTTTTTT

d_call: TRBD1
j_call: TRBJ1-1
v_call: TRBV5-5
clone_size: once
cdr3_aa: CASSLDRGWGYTEAFF
cdr3_nt: TGTGCCAGCAGCTTGGACAGGGGATGGGGGTACACTGAAGCTTTCTTT

d_call: .
j_call: TRBJ1-5
v_call: TRBV10-3
clone_size: .
cdr3_aa: CAISVAGVGQPQHF
cdr3_nt: TGTGCCATCAGTGTAGCAGGGGTCGGTCAGCCCCAGCATTTT

d_call: .
j_call: TRBJ1-4
v_call: TRBV7-9
clone_size: .
cdr3_aa: CASSVLTGANEKLFF
cdr3_nt: TGTGCCAGCAGCGTCTTGACAGGAGCTAATGAAAAACTGTTTTTT

d_call: TRBD1
j_call: TRBJ1-2
v_call: TRBV11-2
clone_size: few
cdr3_aa: CASSSRQGVNYGYTF
cdr3_nt: TGTGCCAGCAGCTCCAGACAGGGAGTTAACTATGGCTACACCTTC

d_call: TRBD2
j_call: TRBJ2-3
v_call: TRBV9
clone_size: .
cdr3_aa: CASSDPILTSGREDTQYF
cdr3_nt: TGTGCCAGCAGCGACCCGATCCTTACCAGCGGGAGAGAAGATACGCAGTATTTT

d_call: TRBD1
j_call: TRBJ1-1
v_call: TRBV5-1
clone_size: .
cdr3_aa: CASSPIWTGGFGFTEAFF
cdr3_nt: TGCGCCAGCAGCCCCATCTGGACAGGGGGTTTCGGGTTCACTGAAGCTTTCTTT

d_call: .
j_call: TRBJ1-4
v_call: TRBV6-6
clone_size: .
cdr3_aa: CASSYSRGTNEKLFF
cdr3_nt: TGTGCCAGCAGTTACTCGCGGGGCACTAATGAAAAACTGTTTTTT

d_call: TRBD1
j_call: TRBJ2-3
v_call: TRBV19
clone_size: .
cdr3_aa: CASSIRTGGTDTQYF
cdr3_nt: TGTGCCAGTAGTATTCGGACAGGGGGCACAGATACGCAGTATTTT

d_call: .
j_call: TRBJ1-2
v_call: TRBV9
clone_size: .
cdr3_aa: CASALGGDYGYTF
cdr3_nt: TGTGCCAGCGCATTGGGGGGTGACTATGGCTACACCTTC

d_call: .
j_call: TRBJ2-2
v_call: TRBV9
clone_size: .
cdr3_aa: CASSAMGTYNTGELFF
cdr3_nt: TGTGCCAGCAGCGCAATGGGGACTTACAACACCGGGGAGCTGTTTTTT

d_call: TRBD2
j_call: TRBJ2-4
v_call: TRBV30
clone_size: .
cdr3_aa: CAWSRGGAGNIQYF
cdr3_nt: TGTGCCTGGAGTCGCGGGGGGGCGGGAAACATTCAGTACTTC

d_call: TRBD2
j_call: TRBJ2-1
v_call: TRBV28
clone_size: .
cdr3_aa: CASSFSLLAGRLNEQFF
cdr3_nt: TGTGCCAGCAGTTTCTCTCTGCTAGCGGGAAGATTGAATGAGCAGTTCTTC